The source of this T cell receptor (beta chain) is a study of OX40 agonist ivuxolimab in advanced cancers. The wider study: In this cohort, patients received ivuxolimab, an agonistic anti-OX40 (CD134) antibody. Ivuxolimab, which patients received intravenously every 2 weeks, was dosed at 0.01 to 10 mg/kg.

CDR3 length equals 11 residues. Germline V gene sequence: CDR1 SGHTA, CDR2 FQGNSA. Using immunoSEQ multiplex PCR, the repertoire was profiled, and TCRdb retains in-frame clones only, with some absent. The sample consists of about 75,000 clones, about 86% of them appearing once. General study points: Patients who responded partially at 0.1-3.0 mg/kg showed clonal expansion ranking among the lowest. Among some nonresponders, normalized T-cell clonal expansion was also low.

To note about this clone: Its antigen is unknown. Sequence at one end of the junction differs from germline and may be a read error.

The source was CD4+ or CD8+ T cells sorted from blood, collected in a trial of the OX40 agonist ivuxolimab. The TCR sequence derives from an adult with an advanced solid tumor such as melanoma, head and neck, liver or kidney cancer. V is TRBV7-2 and J is TRBJ1-6, with D maybe TRBD1 (6 bases). The CDR3 sequence is CASSLEGVLSF. The DNA of the CDR3 is TGTGCCAGCAGCTTAGAGGGGGTGTTATCCTTT.